Listed here are 30 T cell receptor beta chains from one sample, sequenced in a study of early T cells in non-severe SARS-CoV-2 infection. TCRdb itself ran the 5' RACE reads through MiXCR, one entry per CDR3 protein. The profile shows 51,000 or so distinct CDR3 sequences, 9.5% to 12% of them singletons. Source material: whole blood. These receptors all come from an adult who was a healthcare worker with PCR-confirmed SARS-CoV-2 infection or an uninfected control (not recorded which).

The sample holds many counts of this clonotype. The V gene is TRBV28, the J gene TRBJ2-7; D gene unclear. V was clipped by 6 bases and J by 2 bases, with 14 bases between them. From germline, CDR1 is MDHEN and CDR2 SYDVKM. The CDR3 has 14 amino acids. CDR3 DNA sequence: TGTGCCAGCAGGCCCCTCGGCCGAACCTACGAGCAGTACTTC. It encodes CASRPLGRTYEQYF.

This clonotype was seen a few times. CDR3 sequence (DNA): TGTGCCAGCAGTCAACCTGGGACCCAGTACTTC. This encodes CASSQPGTQYF. The V gene is TRBV5-5, the J gene TRBJ2-5; D is unclear. The CDR3 extends over 11 amino acids. Germline V gene sequence: CDR1 SGHKS, CDR2 YYEKEE (reference sequence). Trimming took off 5 bases at V and 7 bases at J, with 9 bases between the two ends.

Many counts were recorded for this clonotype. The rearrangement joins TRBV2 to TRBJ1-5; the D gene is possibly TRBD1 (6 bases). The CDR3 runs 15 residues. Germline CDR1 and CDR2: SNHLY and FYNNEI. The V end lost 7 bases, the J end lost 4 bases, and 17 bases lay between the germline ends. CDR3 coding DNA: TGTGCCAGCACCATCGGACAGTCCATTAATCAGCCCCAGCATTTT. It codes for CASTIGQSINQPQHF.

This clonotype has at least ten counts. The chain has TRBV4-1 and TRBJ2-5; D possibly matches TRBD1 or TRBD2 (6 bases each). With 2 bases removed from V and 0 bases from J, the gap between germline ends came to 10 bases. Germline-derived CDR1 and CDR2 are MGHRA and YSYEKL. The CDR3 runs to 15 residues. The CDR3 here is CASSQRRDNQETQYF. In DNA, the CDR3 is TGCGCCAGCAGCCAACGGCGGGACAACCAAGAGACCCAGTACTTC.

This clonotype has a handful of counts. This sequence joins TRBV12-3 or TRBV12-4 and TRBJ1-6; D gene ambiguous. V lost 2 bases and J lost 0, with 17 bases in between. This CDR3 has 19 amino acids. This chain's CDR3 is CASSLTFMVQSSYNSPLHF. In DNA, the CDR3 is TGTGCCAGCAGTTTAACTTTTATGGTTCAGAGCTCCTATAATTCACCCCTCCACTTT.

This clonotype has ten or more counts. The V and J genes are TRBV7-2 and TRBJ2-3; D remains unclear. The CDR3 spans 15 residues. Germline values: CDR1 SGHTA, CDR2 FQGNSA. Trimming stripped 6 bases from V and 1 base from J, with 14 bases between. The CDR3 DNA is TGTGCCAGCAGACCCAGATTTTACGGCACAGATACGCAGTATTTT. Protein: CASRPRFYGTDTQYF.

This clonotype was counted between two and nine times. The chain is built from TRBV28 and TRBJ2-5; D is ambiguous. V lost 8 bases and J lost 6, with 16 bases in between. The germline V gene has CDR1 MDHEN and CDR2 SYDVKM. CDR3 length: 13 residues. The CDR3 DNA reads as TGTGCCAGCTTTACGCCCGGCCGACAGACCCAGTACTTC. Protein: CASFTPGRQTQYF.

This clonotype was picked up many times. This chain uses TRBV6-2 or TRBV6-3 with TRBJ2-1, with TRBD2 as a possible D gene (7 bases). CDR1 is MNHEY, CDR2 SVGEGT, per germline. V dropped 0 bases and J dropped 0 bases, with 18 bases sitting between them. CDR3 length: 19 residues. The CDR3 loop reads CASSYSRAAGASSYNEQFF. The CDR3 nucleotides read TGTGCCAGCAGTTACTCGAGGGCTGCGGGGGCGAGCTCCTACAATGAGCAGTTCTTC.

This clonotype came up many times. The chain is built from TRBV6-5 and TRBJ2-2; 9 bases are a match to TRBD1. The V gene end was trimmed by 5 bases and the J gene end by 8 bases; junction bases not matched to a gene: 12. Per the germline V gene, CDR1 is MNHEY and CDR2 is SVGAGI. The CDR3 runs 16 residues. The CDR3 is CASSPGQGLGGGELFF. The CDR3, as DNA: TGTGCCAGCAGTCCTGGACAGGGGTTGGGTGGAGGGGAGCTGTTTTTT.

Many counts were recorded for this clonotype. The chain links TRBV7-6 to TRBJ2-1; 8 positions match TRBD2. Per the germline V gene, CDR1 is SGHVS and CDR2 is FNYEAQ. The CDR3 length is 17 residues. J gave up 5 bases and V 8 bases, and 17 bases lay outside the gene matches. The CDR3 loop reads CASGGTLGTRGNNEQFF. The CDR3 bases are TGTGCCAGCGGGGGGACCTTGGGGACTAGAGGGAACAATGAGCAGTTCTTC.

In this sample, this clonotype turned up many times. The V call is TRBV29-1, the J call TRBJ2-2; TRBD2 agrees at 8 bases. Trimming took 7 bases from V and 0 from J; bases not matched to a gene: 4. Germline V CDR1 and CDR2: SQVTM, ANQGSEA. CDR3 length: 14 amino acids. CDR3 DNA sequence: TGCAGCGGATTAGCGGGATCGAACACCGGGGAGCTGTTTTTT. Its translation is CSGLAGSNTGELFF.

The table lists this clonotype with many counts. The chain carries TRBV12-3 or TRBV12-4 and TRBJ2-5, with TRBD2 matching over 9 bases. V lost 0 bases to trimming and J lost 3 bases; unmatched junction nucleotides: 2. The CDR3 has 15 residues. The CDR3 DNA reads as TGTGCCAGCAGTTTAGCTAGCGGGAGAGAAGAGACCCAGTACTTC. It encodes CASSLASGREETQYF.

This clonotype was seen ten or more times. The chain carries TRBV2 and TRBJ2-3; D may be TRBD1 (5 bases). CDR3 length equals 15 residues. Germline V gene data show CDR1 as SNHLY and CDR2 as FYNNEI. V lost 3 bases and J lost 4, with 14 bases in between. CDR3 sequence (DNA): TGTGCCAGCAGTGACCGTAGACAGAATTCAGATACGCAGTATTTT. This encodes CASSDRRQNSDTQYF.

This clonotype was recorded at least ten times. CDR3: CASSWGLAVVGMDEQFF. CDR3 DNA sequence: TGTGCCAGCAGCTGGGGACTAGCGGTAGTGGGGATGGATGAGCAGTTCTTC. The chain links TRBV5-4 to TRBJ2-1, with 11 bases that match TRBD2. Germline CDR1 is SGHNT and CDR2 is YYREEE (reference sequence). The CDR3 totals 17 residues. Trimming at V came to 3 bases and at J to 8 bases, leaving 13 bases not matched to a gene.

By share of the sample, this clonotype is medium-sized. The chain recombines TRBV6-5 with TRBJ2-1; 11 positions match TRBD2. CDR1 and CDR2 from the germline V gene are MNHEY and SVGAGI. The CDR3 contains 17 residues. V lost 3 bases to trimming and J lost 5 bases; unmatched junction nucleotides: 9. This chain's CDR3 is CASSYDELAGVNNEQFF. The CDR3, as DNA: TGTGCCAGCAGTTATGACGAACTAGCGGGGGTGAACAATGAGCAGTTCTTC.

This clonotype was seen at least ten times. This chain connects TRBV7-2 to TRBJ2-5; D may be TRBD2 (6 bases). The CDR3 sequence is 15 residues long. V was shortened by 2 bases and J by 5 bases, with 15 bases between the two germline ends. Germline CDR1 and CDR2: SGHTA and FQGNSA. CDR3 sequence reads: CASSLYGGPSETQYF. CDR3 sequence (DNA): TGTGCCAGCAGCTTATACGGGGGACCCTCGGAGACCCAGTACTTC.

V usage is TRBV6-1 and J usage is TRBJ1-2; no clear D. Germline CDR1 is MNHNS and CDR2 is SASEGT. The CDR3 loop spans 10 amino acids. Between the trimmed V and J ends, which lost 5 bases and 4 bases, there was a span of 2 bases. In DNA, the CDR3 is TGTGCCAGCAGTCTCTATGGCTACACCTTC. Protein product: CASSLYGYTF.

This clonotype has ten or more counts. This chain joins TRBV7-8 and TRBJ2-3; D not certain. This CDR3 region has 14 residues. V lost 1 base to trimming and J lost 2 bases, with 7 bases between them. Germline loops: CDR1 SGHVS, CDR2 FQNEAQ. DNA of the CDR3: TGTGCCAGCAGCTTAGGGCAGTACACAGATACGCAGTATTTT. The encoded protein is CASSLGQYTDTQYF.

CDR3 residues: CASSLLAGRDGELFF. CDR3 coding DNA: TGTGCCAGCAGTTTATTGGCGGGACGTGACGGGGAGCTGTTTTTT. This chain joins TRBV27 and TRBJ2-2; TRBD2 might be the D (6 bases). The germline V gene encodes CDR1 MNHEY and CDR2 SMNVEV (reference sequence). V was clipped by 1 base and J by 7 bases, with 13 bases between them. CDR3 size: 15 residues.

This clonotype was seen only once. The chain carries TRBV28 and TRBJ1-1; D is ambiguous. Germline V gives CDR1 MDHEN, CDR2 SYDVKM. V was cut by 6 bases and J by 1 base, with 6 bases left in between. CDR3 length: 12 amino acids. The CDR3 DNA sequence: TGTGCCAGCAGGGAGGCGAACACTGAAGCTTTCTTT. Its translation: CASREANTEAFF.

This clonotype was picked up a small number of times. This rearrangement joins TRBV29-1 to TRBJ2-3; 9 bases line up with TRBD1. V dropped 6 bases and J dropped 2; count of bases not matched to a gene: 6. This CDR3 has 14 amino acids. Germline V gene data show CDR1 as SQVTM and CDR2 as ANQGSEA. DNA of the CDR3: TGCAGCGTCCGGGACAGGGACCTCACAGATACGCAGTATTTT. The encoded protein is CSVRDRDLTDTQYF.

In its sample, this clonotype was seen many times. The chain employs TRBV11-1 and TRBJ1-1; a possible D gene is TRBD1 (6 bases). Germline loops: CDR1 SGHAT, CDR2 FQDESV (reference sequence). V gave up 5 bases and J gave up 4 bases, with 14 bases separating them. The CDR3 contains 14 residues. The DNA of the CDR3 is TGTGCCAGCAGCCACGCCCGAGGGGGCACTGAAGCTTTCTTT. Translation gives CASSHARGGTEAFF.

The table lists this clonotype with a few counts. This chain joins TRBV5-6 and TRBJ2-7; the match to TRBD1 covers 7 bases. Germline V gives CDR1 SGHDT, CDR2 YYEEEE. The CDR3 sequence is 15 residues long. Trimming took 4 bases from V and 6 from J; bases not matched to a gene: 13. CDR3 in amino acids: CASSSDRVRLPEQYF. The CDR3 DNA reads TGTGCCAGCAGCAGTGACAGGGTACGGTTGCCCGAGCAGTACTTC.

This clonotype has just a few counts. The J gene is TRBJ2-7, the V gene TRBV6-6, with a possible D match to TRBD2 (7 bases). The germline gives CDR1 MNHNY, CDR2 SVGAGI (reference sequence). Trimming left V 4 bases short and J 4 bases short, with 23 bases between. The CDR3 is made up of 17 amino acids. This CDR3 reads CASSLRLGKGGAYEQYF. CDR3 sequence (DNA): TGTGCCAGCAGTTTAAGACTAGGGAAGGGGGGGGCTTACGAGCAGTACTTC.

V gene TRBV5-1 combines with J gene TRBJ2-1, with TRBD2 matching over 9 bases. The germline V gene has CDR1 SGHRS and CDR2 YFSETQ. V was pared by 3 bases and J by 9 bases, with 16 bases of the junction left unmatched. This CDR3 spans 17 amino acids. The CDR3 DNA reads as TGCGCCAGCAGCTCGGTGCTGGCGGGAGGGTTAATAGGTGAGCAGTTCTTC. Translated: CASSSVLAGGLIGEQFF.

The sample holds many counts of this clonotype. This chain connects TRBV7-9 to TRBJ1-1; 10 bases map to TRBD1. The CDR3 runs to 14 residues. In germline, CDR1 is SEHNR, CDR2 FQNEAQ (reference sequence). With V trimmed by 6 bases and J by 6 bases, 7 bases remained unmatched. Written as DNA, the CDR3 is TGTGCCAGCAGTTTGACAGGGGGCTGGCCTGAAGCTTTCTTT. It specifies CASSLTGGWPEAFF. Together with reference TRBV7-9 and TRBJ1-1, the CDR3 gives the full variable domain: DTGVSQNPRHKITKRGQNVTFRCDPISEHNRLYWYRQTLGQGPEFLTYFQNEAQLEKSRLLSDRFSAERPKGSFSTLEIQRTEQGDSAMYLCASSLTGGWPEAFFGQGTRLTVV.

The CDR3 DNA follows: TGTGCCAGCAGCCCCTTCGGGACAGGATGGAGCTCCTACGAGCAGTACTTC. Its translation is CASSPFGTGWSSYEQYF. J is TRBJ2-7 and V is TRBV3-1; 8 bases are shared with TRBD1. Germline V gene sequence: CDR1 LGHDT, CDR2 YNNKEL (reference sequence). Trimming removed 4 bases from V and 0 bases from J; junction bases left unmatched: 11. The CDR3 is 17 amino acids.

This clonotype was counted a few times. The J gene is TRBJ1-2, the V gene TRBV19; no reliable D call. Trimming removed 5 bases from V and 8 bases from J, with 21 bases in between. The CDR3 extends over 15 amino acids. The germline CDR1 and CDR2 sequences are LNHDA and SQIVND (reference sequence). CDR3 sequence: CASSVIPPGAGGYTF. CDR3 nucleotides: TGTGCCAGTAGTGTAATCCCTCCAGGAGCCGGCGGCTACACCTTC.

This clonotype was detected only a few times. The chain uses TRBV29-1 and TRBJ1-1, with D maybe TRBD1 (5 bases). Trimming took 2 bases from V and 6 from J, leaving 7 bases between them. The CDR3 is 11 amino acids. The germline V gene encodes CDR1 SQVTM and CDR2 ANQGSEA. The CDR3 DNA follows: TGCAGCGTTGAAAAGGGACCTGAAGCTTTCTTT. It encodes CSVEKGPEAFF.

The V call is TRBV2, the J call TRBJ2-1; D call uncertain. With 5 bases removed from V and 10 bases from J, the gap between germline ends came to 12 bases. Germline CDR1 and CDR2: SNHLY and FYNNEI. This CDR3 is built from 12 residues. The CDR3 nucleotides read TGTGCCAGCAGTTCCACTACGTGGGAGCAGTTCTTC. It codes for CASSSTTWEQFF. The whole variable domain, filled in from reference TRBV2 and TRBJ2-1, reads EPEVTQTPSHQVTQMGQEVILRCVPISNHLYFYWYRQILGQKVEFLVSFYNNEISEKSEIFDDQFSVERPDGSNFTLKIRSTKLEDSAMYFCASSSTTWEQFFGPGTRLTVL.